A single sample is the source of the 4 T cell receptor beta chains below, sequenced in a study of OX40 agonist ivuxolimab in advanced cancers. This table comes from immunoSEQ multiplex PCR, and its TCRdb copy is limited to in-frame clones, with some not included. In the table there are about 47,000 clones, 75% to 90% of which are singletons. The material was CD4+ or CD8+ T cells sorted from blood, obtained in a trial of the OX40 agonist ivuxolimab. Receptors were obtained from an adult with an advanced solid tumor such as melanoma, head and neck, liver or kidney cancer.

Points on this clone: Other DNA sequences of this sample code for an identical CDR3. This sequence joins TRBV10-1 and TRBJ2-2, with a weak D call TRBD1 (5 bases). V shed 3 bases and J shed 3 bases, with 5 bases lying between them. CDR1 and CDR2 from the germline V gene are WNHNN and SYGVQD (reference sequence). The CDR3 is made up of 13 amino acids. In DNA form, the CDR3 reads TGCGCCAGCAGTGACAGGGACACCGGGGAGCTGTTTTTT. Translation gives CASSDRDTGELFF.

The rearrangement joins TRBV6-5 to TRBJ1-1; no clear D. Per the germline V gene, CDR1 is MNHEY and CDR2 is SVGAGI. There are 12 residues in the CDR3. Trimming shortened V by 2 bases and J by 1 base, and 2 bases separated the two germline ends. The CDR3 DNA reads TGTGCCAGCAGTTACCGGAACACTGAAGCTTTCTTT. Encoded protein: CASSYRNTEAFF.

The rearrangement links TRBV5-1 to TRBJ1-5; 7 bases map to TRBD1. Per germline, CDR1 SGHRS and CDR2 YFSETQ. V lost 0 bases to trimming and J lost 6 bases; unmatched junction nucleotides: 9. The CDR3 is 16 amino acids. The CDR3 loop is CASSLGVGGLGQPQHF. CDR3 sequence (DNA): TGCGCCAGCAGCTTGGGAGTAGGGGGCCTCGGTCAGCCCCAGCATTTT.

The chain carries TRBV4-1 and TRBJ2-7; 12 positions match TRBD2. Germline V gene data show CDR1 as MGHRA and CDR2 as YSYEKL. The J segment lost 6 bases and the V segment lost 3 bases, leaving 6 bases of the junction unmatched. The CDR3 is 15 residues long. CDR3 nucleotide sequence: TGCGCCAGCAGCCAGGTACTAGCGGGAGGTGGCGAGCAGTACTTC. This sequence encodes CASSQVLAGGGEQYF.